The 28 T cell receptor beta chains below were found in one sample sequenced in a study of cytomegalovirus exposure and HLA in healthy donors. A multiplex PCR was run with 60 Vbeta primers and 13 Jbeta primers. TCRdb keeps only in-frame clones here, not all; method: immunoSEQ multiplex PCR. The profile covers more than 150,000 clones, with 84% appearing a single time and around 0.24% taken by the ten largest. The sequenced material came from PBMCs. The receptors were sampled from a boy between 10 and 17 years old in good health and CMV-seronegative.

The rearrangement links TRBV9 to TRBJ2-7; 8 nucleotides align to TRBD2. The CDR3 is 14 amino acids. Germline V CDR1 and CDR2: SGDLS, YYNGEE. V lost 4 bases and J lost 6; bases outside the gene matches: 9. The CDR3 region has the DNA TGTGCCAGCAGCCCCGAAAGCGGGAGAGGCGAGCAGTACTTC. It is translated as CASSPESGRGEQYF.

This clone has only one observation. The chain is built from TRBV19 and TRBJ2-2; 9 bases agree with TRBD1. This CDR3 has 17 residues. CDR1 is LNHDA and CDR2 is SQIVND in the germline V gene (reference sequence). V dropped 5 bases and J dropped 5; count of bases not matched to a gene: 12. The CDR3: CASSRPTRDRETGELFF. The CDR3 coding sequence is TGTGCCAGTAGTCGGCCCACCCGGGACAGGGAAACCGGGGAGCTGTTTTTT.

The chain recombines TRBV2 with TRBJ1-2; no reliable D call. The CDR3 has 15 amino acids. Germline V CDR1 and CDR2: SNHLY, FYNNEI. V lost 10 bases and J 7 bases, leaving 25 bases between the germline ends. CDR3 sequence reads: CATEGRTGNWGGYTF. In DNA form, the CDR3 reads TGTGCCACCGAAGGCAGAACGGGAAATTGGGGTGGCTACACCTTC.

This chain connects TRBV18 to TRBJ2-6, with unresolved D. The germline V gene has CDR1 KGHSH and CDR2 LQKENI. V lost 3 bases, J lost 0 bases, and 21 bases lay in between. The CDR3 is made up of 20 amino acids. Written as DNA, the CDR3 is TGTGCCAGCTCACCCGCCTGGCGCAGACTCGACGACTCTGGGGCCAACGTCCTGACTTTC. Its translation: CASSPAWRRLDDSGANVLTF.

The count of this clone is one. The chain is built from TRBV30 and TRBJ1-2; 7 bases match TRBD1. V trimming: 5 bases; J trimming: 6 bases; junction bases outside the gene matches: 9. This CDR3 contains 13 residues. CDR1 and CDR2 (germline): GTSNPN, SVGIG (reference sequence). CDR3 sequence reads: CAWPRQGLDGYTF. In DNA, the CDR3 is TGTGCCTGGCCCAGACAGGGATTGGATGGCTACACCTTC.

The chain is built from TRBV7-2 and TRBJ2-7; 8 nucleotides agree with TRBD1. This CDR3 has 14 residues. V gave up 7 bases and J gave up 3 bases; unmatched junction bases: 8. The germline V gene encodes CDR1 SGHTA and CDR2 FQGNSA. For the CDR3, the DNA is TGTGCCAGCACCCGAAGCGGACAGGGCTACGAGCAGTACTTC. Protein sequence: CASTRSGQGYEQYF.

This chain links TRBV7-3 with TRBJ2-1; 13 positions match TRBD2. Unmatched junction bases numbered 6, after V lost 5 bases and J lost 5 bases. The CDR3 extends over 16 amino acids. CDR1 and CDR2 from the germline V gene are SGHTA and FQGTGA. The CDR3 protein is CASSPKGLAGNNEQFF. In nucleotides, the CDR3 is TGTGCCAGCAGCCCTAAGGGACTAGCGGGGAACAATGAGCAGTTCTTC.

This clone was counted only a few times. V is TRBV19 and J is TRBJ2-3, with TRBD1 matching 9 bases. The CDR3 has 15 amino acids. The germline V gene encodes CDR1 LNHDA and CDR2 SQIVND (reference sequence). V trimming: 5 bases; J trimming: 0 bases; junction bases outside the gene matches: 3. The CDR3 DNA follows: TGTGCCAGTAGTGAGGGACAGGGAAGCACAGATACGCAGTATTTT. It codes for CASSEGQGSTDTQYF.

This chain joins TRBV14 and TRBJ1-6, with D possibly matching TRBD1 (6 bases). The CDR3 totals 15 residues. V lost 5 bases, J lost 7 bases, and 15 bases lay in between. The germline CDR1 and CDR2 sequences are SGHDN and FVKESK. DNA of the CDR3: TGTGCCAGCAGCAGAACGGACAGCCAAAATTCACCCCTCCACTTT. It is translated as CASSRTDSQNSPLHF.

This chain uses TRBV5-4 with TRBJ1-1; 9 nucleotides line up with TRBD1. There are 15 residues in the CDR3. The V gene's germline CDR1 is SGHNT and CDR2 YYREEE (reference sequence). With V trimmed by 0 bases and J by 6 bases, 6 bases remained unmatched. The CDR3 reads CASSLAGTGHAEAFF. Here the CDR3 DNA reads TGTGCCAGCAGCTTGGCCGGGACAGGGCATGCTGAAGCTTTCTTT.

The DNA of the CDR3 is TGCAGCGTTGAGGGGCTAACAAGATATGGAGGCTACACCTTC. Translation: CSVEGLTRYGGYTF. This chain joins TRBV29-1 and TRBJ1-2; TRBD1 is a possible D gene (5 bases). The CDR3 extends over 14 amino acids. CDR1 and CDR2 (germline): SQVTM, ANQGSEA. Trimming shortened V by 3 bases and J by 8 bases, and 19 bases separated the two germline ends.

The chain links TRBV5-1 to TRBJ2-7, with D perhaps matching TRBD1 (5 bases). Between the trimmed V and J ends, which lost 3 bases and 3 bases, there was a span of 10 bases. This CDR3 region has 13 residues. CDR1 is SGHRS and CDR2 is YFSETQ in the germline V gene. The CDR3 DNA follows: TGCGCCAGCAGCTCCACAGGAATCTACGAGCAGTACTTC. It translates to CASSSTGIYEQYF. Together with reference TRBV5-1 and TRBJ2-7, the CDR3 gives the full variable domain: KAGVTQTPRYLIKTRGQQVTLSCSPISGHRSVSWYQQTPGQGLQFLFEYFSETQRNKGNFPGRFSGRQFSNSRSEMNVSTLELGDSALYLCASSSTGIYEQYFGPGTRLTVT.

This rearrangement joins TRBV7-2 to TRBJ1-3; tentative D call: TRBD1 (5 bases). The CDR3 sequence is 15 residues long. V was clipped by 6 bases and J by 0 bases, with 12 bases between them. Looked up from germline, CDR1 is SGHTA and CDR2 is FQGNSA. The CDR3 loop reads CASSYTGSSGNTIYF. In nucleotides, the CDR3 is TGTGCCAGCAGTTATACAGGTAGCTCTGGAAACACCATATATTTT. Supplemented by reference TRBV7-2 and TRBJ1-3, the full variable domain reads GAGVSQSPSNKVTEKGKDVELRCDPISGHTALYWYRQSLGQGLEFLIYFQGNSAPDKSGLPSDRFSAERTGGSVSTLTIQRTQQEDSAVYLCASSYTGSSGNTIYFGEGSWLTVV.

The chain is built from TRBV28 and TRBJ2-7, with D maybe TRBD2 (6 bases). The germline CDR1 and CDR2 sequences are MDHEN and SYDVKM. The CDR3 length is 15 residues. V was pared by 6 bases and J by 3 bases, with 18 bases between. The CDR3 DNA follows: TGTGCCAGCAGCGACCGGGGTAGCGGAAGCTACGAGCAGTACTTC. Its translation is CASSDRGSGSYEQYF.

The chain uses TRBV10-3 and TRBJ1-3; D not certain. Germline CDR1 reads ENHRY; CDR2 reads SYGVKD. Trimming cost V 6 bases and J 0 bases, with 6 bases left between them. The CDR3 spans 13 residues. The CDR3 DNA reads as TGTGCCATCAGGCTGAGCTCTGGAAACACCATATATTTT. Its protein is CAIRLSSGNTIYF.

The rearrangement joins TRBV16 to TRBJ1-5; 7 bases are a match to TRBD1. After removal of 0 bases from V and 3 bases from J, the junction contained 2 bases not matched to a gene. This CDR3 spans 15 amino acids. Germline CDR1 reads KGHSY; CDR2 reads FQNENV. The CDR3 is CASSQSGGLNQPQHF. The CDR3 DNA is TGTGCCAGCAGCCAATCAGGGGGCCTCAATCAGCCCCAGCATTTT.

This chain connects TRBV2 to TRBJ2-7, with TRBD2 as a possible D gene (6 bases). The V end lost 7 bases, the J end lost 7 bases, and 14 bases lay between the germline ends. The CDR3 is 12 amino acids. Germline CDR1 and CDR2: SNHLY and FYNNEI. CDR3 sequence reads: CASKRSGEEQYF. The DNA of the CDR3 is TGTGCCAGCAAACGGTCGGGGGAAGAGCAGTACTTC.

The rearrangement joins TRBV7-7 to TRBJ1-5; a weak D match, TRBD1 (5 bases). Germline lookup yields CDR1 SSHAT and CDR2 FNYEAQ (reference sequence). The CDR3 runs to 19 residues. CDR3 in amino acids: CASAPSSGRGLYSNQPQHF. The CDR3 DNA sequence: TGTGCTAGCGCCCCGTCTTCTGGTCGGGGACTCTATAGCAATCAGCCCCAGCATTTT.

CDR3 nucleotide sequence: TGTGCCAGCAGTGATCACAGGGTTGTCTCTGGAAACACCATATATTTT. Its translation: CASSDHRVVSGNTIYF. This chain connects TRBV25-1 to TRBJ1-3, with a possible D match to TRBD1 (6 bases). Germline V gene sequence: CDR1 MGHDK, CDR2 SYGVNS. V was cut by 3 bases and J by 0 bases, with 12 bases left in between. The length of the CDR3 is 16 residues.

This sequence joins TRBV28 and TRBJ2-3; 7 positions agree with TRBD1. J was trimmed by 1 base and V by 6 bases; bases with no gene match: 10. The CDR3 consists of 16 residues. The V gene's germline CDR1 is MDHEN and CDR2 SYDVKM. CDR3 sequence: CASRSRDSTGTDTQYF. The CDR3 DNA sequence: TGTGCCAGCAGATCCCGGGACAGCACCGGCACAGATACGCAGTATTTT.

This chain links TRBV6-6 with TRBJ2-7; 11 nucleotides align to TRBD1. J lost 3 bases, V lost 3 bases, and 7 bases had no gene match. CDR1 MNHNY and CDR2 SVGAGI come from the germline V gene (reference sequence). This CDR3 spans 16 amino acids. CDR3 in amino acids: CASSYGRDRGVYEQYF. Written as DNA, the CDR3 is TGTGCCAGCAGTTATGGCCGGGACAGGGGGGTCTACGAGCAGTACTTC.

The chain recombines TRBV5-4 with TRBJ1-2; 10 bases are a match to TRBD1. Germline V gives CDR1 SGHNT, CDR2 YYREEE (reference sequence). The CDR3 length is 14 residues. Trimming cost V 3 bases and J 8 bases; bases outside gene matches: 7. CDR3 loop: CASSSRQGAGGYTF. The CDR3 DNA is TGTGCCAGCAGCTCTCGACAGGGGGCGGGCGGCTACACCTTC. Looking up the rest from reference TRBV5-4 and TRBJ1-2 gives the full variable domain: ETGVTQSPTHLIKTRGQQVTLRCSSQSGHNTVSWYQQALGQGPQFIFQYYREEENGRGNFPPRFSGLQFPNYSSELNVNALELDDSALYLCASSSRQGAGGYTFGSGTRLTVV.

The chain joins TRBV30 to TRBJ1-2; D unresolved. This CDR3 contains 13 residues. The germline V and J ends were trimmed by 0 bases and 2 bases, with 7 bases remaining between them. Germline values: CDR1 GTSNPN, CDR2 SVGIG (reference sequence). CDR3: CAWSVTGNYGYTF. In nucleotides, the CDR3 is TGTGCCTGGAGTGTAACCGGGAACTATGGCTACACCTTC.

J is TRBJ2-1 and V is TRBV30, with D possibly matching TRBD1 (7 bases). V was trimmed by 5 bases and J by 2 bases, leaving 10 bases between them. The CDR3 length is 13 residues. Germline V CDR1 and CDR2: GTSNPN, SVGIG (reference sequence). DNA of the CDR3: TGTGCCTGGCAGGGGGGCACCTACAATGAGCAGTTCTTC. Translated, it gives CAWQGGTYNEQFF.

The sample holds one count of this clone. This rearrangement joins TRBV30 to TRBJ1-3; D gene ambiguous. Germline CDR1 is GTSNPN and CDR2 is SVGIG (reference sequence). The V end lost 1 base, the J end lost 0 bases, and 10 bases lay between the germline ends. This CDR3 has 15 amino acids. CDR3 sequence: CAWSAGQGSGNTIYF. The DNA for the CDR3 is TGTGCCTGGAGTGCGGGTCAAGGCTCTGGAAACACCATATATTTT.

This chain uses TRBV5-6 with TRBJ1-2; 9 nucleotides align to TRBD1. Looked up from germline, CDR1 is SGHDT and CDR2 is YYEEEE. CDR3 size: 13 residues. V was clipped by 4 bases and J by 8 bases; unmatched bases: 6. The CDR3 reads CASSPDRGEGYTF. Written as DNA, the CDR3 is TGTGCCAGCAGCCCGGACAGGGGTGAAGGCTACACCTTC.

The J gene is TRBJ2-3, the V gene TRBV30; 9 bases fit TRBD2. CDR1 is GTSNPN and CDR2 is SVGIG in the germline V gene (reference sequence). Trimming at V came to 2 bases and at J to 4 bases, leaving 10 bases not matched to a gene. The CDR3 covers 16 residues. The CDR3 region is CAWSPLAGGHADTQYF. The CDR3 DNA reads TGTGCCTGGAGTCCCCTTGCGGGGGGGCATGCAGATACGCAGTATTTT.

The J gene is TRBJ1-2, the V gene TRBV14; no definite D call. The CDR3 runs 13 residues. The germline V gene has CDR1 SGHDN and CDR2 FVKESK. Trimming removed 0 bases at V and 8 bases at J, with 10 bases between. CDR3 loop: CASSQDRGSGYTF. In nucleotides, the CDR3 is TGTGCCAGCAGCCAAGATCGGGGTTCCGGCTACACCTTC.